The 17 T cell receptor beta chains in this list originate from one sample, sequenced in a study of cytomegalovirus exposure and HLA in healthy donors. 13 Jbeta primers and 60 Vbeta primers were used for the PCR. Using immunoSEQ multiplex PCR, the repertoire was profiled, and TCRdb retains in-frame clones only, with some absent. The data hold around 130,000 clones, with 75% to 85% observed a single time. The sample consisted of PBMCs. The receptors derive from a man aged 40-49 years in good health and CMV-seronegative.

V usage is TRBV28 and J usage is TRBJ1-4; 7 bases are a match to TRBD1. V gave up 3 bases and J gave up 2 bases; unmatched junction bases: 9. The germline V gene encodes CDR1 MDHEN and CDR2 SYDVKM. The CDR3 has 17 amino acids. In DNA form, the CDR3 reads TGTGCCAGCAGTTTTCGACAGGGAAGGTCGACTAATGAAAAACTGTTTTTT. Its protein is CASSFRQGRSTNEKLFF.

The rearrangement links TRBV2 to TRBJ2-7; TRBD2 aligns across 7 bases. CDR1 is SNHLY, CDR2 FYNNEI, per germline. The CDR3 has 14 amino acids. Losses at the gene ends were 8 bases for V and 3 bases for J; bases not matched to a gene: 10. DNA of the CDR3: TGTGCCAGCTCGCGCGGGCCGGGAGGCTACGAGCAGTACTTC. This codes for CASSRGPGGYEQYF.

DNA of the CDR3: TGTGCCAGCAGTTGGACAGGGGTTCATGGCTACACCTTC. Translation: CASSWTGVHGYTF. The genes are TRBV6-6 and TRBJ1-2, with 9 nucleotides matching TRBD1. Germline CDR1 is MNHNY and CDR2 is SVGAGI (reference sequence). V lost 4 bases and J lost 6; bases outside the gene matches: 3. CDR3 length equals 13 residues.

The chain carries TRBV9 and TRBJ2-1; TRBD2 aligns across 7 bases. Trimming took 3 bases from V and 8 from J; bases not matched to a gene: 8. The CDR3 sequence is 14 residues long. The germline CDR1 and CDR2 sequences are SGDLS and YYNGEE. The CDR3 loop reads CASSDQTSKHEQFF. The DNA of the CDR3 is TGTGCCAGCAGCGACCAGACTAGCAAACATGAGCAGTTCTTC.

The J gene is TRBJ2-3, the V gene TRBV30; 11 nucleotides align to TRBD2. After removal of 0 bases from V and 4 bases from J, the junction contained 6 bases not matched to a gene. Per the germline V gene, CDR1 is GTSNPN and CDR2 is SVGIG (reference sequence). CDR3 length: 16 amino acids. The CDR3 protein is CAWSVTSGRRADTQYF. The CDR3 nucleotides read TGTGCCTGGAGTGTCACTAGCGGGAGAAGGGCAGATACGCAGTATTTT. Drawing the rest from reference TRBV30 and TRBJ2-3, the complete variable domain is SQTIHQWPATLVQPVGSPLSLECTVEGTSNPNLYWYRQAAGRGLQLLFYSVGIGQISSEVPQNLSASRPQDRQFILSSKKLLLSDSGFYLCAWSVTSGRRADTQYFGPGTRLTVL.

The CDR3 protein is CASSVATAGGELFF. The CDR3 coding sequence is TGTGCCAGCAGCGTAGCGACCGCGGGCGGGGAGCTGTTTTTT. J is TRBJ2-2 and V is TRBV9; a possible D gene is TRBD2 (5 bases). The CDR3 extends over 14 amino acids. The V end lost 0 bases, the J end lost 7 bases, and 10 bases lay between the germline ends. The germline V gene has CDR1 SGDLS and CDR2 YYNGEE. Using reference TRBV9 and TRBJ2-2 for the parts outside the CDR3, the full variable domain is DSGVTQTPKHLITATGQRVTLRCSPRSGDLSVYWYQQSLDQGLQFLIQYYNGEERAKGNILERFSAQQFPDLHSELNLSSLELGDSALYFCASSVATAGGELFFGEGSRLTVL.

Only a few counts were recorded for this clone. This sequence joins TRBV27 and TRBJ1-1, with D uncertain. In germline, CDR1 is MNHEY, CDR2 SMNVEV (reference sequence). The CDR3 has 15 residues. The ends were cut back, 6 bases at V and 1 base at J, with 15 bases in the middle. In nucleotides, the CDR3 is TGTGCCAGCAGGTCCTTTCAGGTACGGAACACTGAAGCTTTCTTT. This sequence encodes CASRSFQVRNTEAFF.

The chain links TRBV4-3 to TRBJ1-1, with D possibly matching TRBD1 (5 bases). Germline lookup yields CDR1 LGHNA and CDR2 YSLEER. Trimming took 1 base from V and 1 from J, leaving 10 bases between them. The CDR3 loop spans 15 amino acids. The CDR3 DNA follows: TGCGCCAGCAGCCAAGGACAGATACAGAACACTGAAGCTTTCTTT. It is translated as CASSQGQIQNTEAFF.

V usage is TRBV6-1 and J usage is TRBJ1-1; D is unresolved. Trimming shortened V by 2 bases and J by 0 bases, and 4 bases separated the two germline ends. Germline values: CDR1 MNHNS, CDR2 SASEGT. This CDR3 is built from 13 residues. CDR3 residues: CASSEHMNTEAFF. The CDR3, as DNA: TGTGCCAGCAGTGAACACATGAACACTGAAGCTTTCTTT.

This CDR3 reads CASSLLAGKNYEQYF. The CDR3 nucleotides read TGCGCCAGCAGCTTGTTGGCAGGGAAAAACTACGAGCAGTACTTC. V usage is TRBV5-1 and J usage is TRBJ2-5; TRBD1 is a possible D gene (5 bases). Gene TRBJ2-7 matches the end of the DNA better, so the J call may be wrong. Germline CDR1 is SGHRS and CDR2 is YFSETQ. The CDR3 is made up of 15 amino acids.

The chain uses TRBV5-1 and TRBJ2-5, with D maybe TRBD2 (5 bases). Germline V gives CDR1 SGHRS, CDR2 YFSETQ. The V and J ends lost 2 bases and 11 bases respectively, with 16 bases between them. The CDR3 has 13 residues. CDR3 loop: CASSFGQDGEQYF. DNA for the CDR3: TGCGCCAGCAGCTTTGGGCAGGATGGGGAGCAGTACTTC.

V usage is TRBV19 and J usage is TRBJ1-4; D ambiguous. Per germline, CDR1 LNHDA and CDR2 SQIVND (reference sequence). The CDR3 length is 20 residues. Between the trimmed V and J ends, which lost 2 bases and 2 bases, there was a span of 24 bases. The CDR3 region is CASSIFGSGASLTTNEKLFF. The CDR3 DNA sequence: TGTGCCAGTAGTATATTTGGCTCAGGTGCGTCTCTGACGACTAATGAAAAACTGTTTTTT.

The chain couples TRBV4-3 to TRBJ2-2; D gene unclear. Trimming took off 2 bases at V and 4 bases at J, with 14 bases between the two ends. This CDR3 contains 16 residues. The germline CDR1 and CDR2 sequences are LGHNA and YSLEER. CDR3 nucleotide sequence: TGCGCCAGCAGCCAACCGTCAATCACTCTCACCGGGGAGCTGTTTTTT. This translates into CASSQPSITLTGELFF.

The table lists this clone with a count of one. J is TRBJ2-5 and V is TRBV4-2; 9 nucleotides align to TRBD2. Per germline, CDR1 LGHNA and CDR2 YNFKEQ. V was pared by 0 bases and J by 11 bases, with 22 bases of the junction left unmatched. This CDR3 region has 19 residues. The CDR3 is CASSQDLGHPSSGIGEQYF. The CDR3 coding sequence is TGTGCCAGCAGCCAAGATCTTGGGCATCCGTCTAGCGGGATTGGAGAGCAGTACTTC.

V is TRBV27 and J is TRBJ1-3; 9 nucleotides agree with TRBD1. Germline values: CDR1 MNHEY, CDR2 SMNVEV (reference sequence). The CDR3 totals 14 residues. The J segment lost 0 bases and the V segment lost 6 bases, leaving 0 bases of the junction unmatched. The CDR3 DNA reads as TGTGCCAGCAGGGACAGGGGCTCTGGAAACACCATATATTTT. Amino acid sequence: CASRDRGSGNTIYF.

The chain recombines TRBV29-1 with TRBJ2-1, with 8 bases fitting TRBD2. The germline CDR1 and CDR2 sequences are SQVTM and ANQGSEA. J lost 2 bases, V lost 4 bases, and 1 base had no gene match. CDR3 length equals 13 residues. The CDR3 nucleotides are TGCAGCGTTGCACTAGCGGCCTACAATGAGCAGTTCTTC. This encodes CSVALAAYNEQFF.

The chain recombines TRBV28 with TRBJ2-2; D perhaps matches TRBD1 (5 bases). This CDR3 comprises 14 residues. CDR1 is MDHEN and CDR2 is SYDVKM in the germline V gene. The V and J ends lost 8 bases and 2 bases respectively, with 12 bases between them. In DNA form, the CDR3 reads TGTGCCAGCGGTACAGGACCCAACACCGGGGAGCTGTTTTTT. The encoded protein is CASGTGPNTGELFF.